The source of this TCR beta chain is a study of OX40 agonist ivuxolimab in advanced cancers. Study-level information: Every 2 weeks, patients got intravenous ivuxolimab at one of six dose levels (0.01-10 mg/kg). Study-level findings and limits: Among some nonresponders, normalized T-cell clonal expansion was also low. Compared with others, partial responders at 0.1-3.0 mg/kg displayed clonal expansion among the lowest.

The CDR3 has 16 residues. The V and J ends lost 4 bases and 3 bases respectively, with 15 bases between them. Germline V gives CDR1 MNHNS, CDR2 SASEGT. Generated by immunoSEQ multiplex PCR, the TCRdb table keeps only in-frame clones and is missing some. The sample yields 35,000 to 45,000 clones, approximately 87% seen once. Points on this clone: What it binds is unknown.

The sample was CD4+ or CD8+ T cells sorted from blood, taken in a trial of the OX40 agonist ivuxolimab. The chain links TRBV6-1 to TRBJ2-2; possibly TRBD2 for D (5 bases). The receptor was isolated from an adult with an advanced solid tumor such as melanoma, head and neck, liver or kidney cancer. In DNA, the CDR3 is TGTGCCAGCAGTGCACCCTCACCGCGGGACACCGGGGAGCTGTTTTTT. Its protein is CASSAPSPRDTGELFF.